The 17 T cell receptor beta chains below come from one sample, sequenced in a study of blood T cells in healthy people across ages. A J-beta primer mix and a sample-barcoded 5' primer were used in a second PCR of roughly 7 to 12 cycles. TCRdb analysed the 5' RACE reads with MiXCR anew, one entry per CDR3 protein. This sample has about 1.1 million distinct CDR3 sequences, with about two fifths found just once. The material sequenced was blood. Every receptor here comes from a man between 18 and 35 years old in good health.

The chain combines TRBV20-1 with TRBJ2-1; 8 nucleotides line up with TRBD2. V was clipped by 3 bases and J by 4 bases; unmatched bases: 5. The germline CDR1 and CDR2 sequences are DFQATT and SNEGSKA (reference sequence). This CDR3 region has 14 residues. The CDR3 sequence is CSASTSGPYNEQFF. CDR3 coding DNA: TGCAGTGCTAGTACTAGCGGTCCTTACAATGAGCAGTTCTTC.

The chain is built from TRBV5-1 and TRBJ1-1; possible D gene TRBD1, 5 bases. This CDR3 contains 15 residues. Trimming left V 1 base short and J 6 bases short, with 16 bases between. Looked up from germline, CDR1 is SGHRS and CDR2 is YFSETQ. CDR3 sequence (DNA): TGCGCCAGCAGCTTGAGGGCAGGGCTGAGTGCTGAAGCTTTCTTT. It is translated as CASSLRAGLSAEAFF.

This chain connects TRBV6-5 to TRBJ2-7; D is possibly TRBD2 (5 bases). In germline, CDR1 is MNHEY, CDR2 SVGAGI. The CDR3 spans 16 residues. Trimming shortened V by 6 bases and J by 1 base, and 19 bases separated the two germline ends. The CDR3, as DNA: TGTGCCAGCAGCCGATCGGGGTTTGGGCGATCCTACGAGCAGTACTTC. It translates to CASSRSGFGRSYEQYF.

The chain combines TRBV29-1 with TRBJ2-1; TRBD1 aligns across 7 bases. Per germline, CDR1 SQVTM and CDR2 ANQGSEA. This CDR3 contains 14 residues. With V trimmed by 7 bases and J by 9 bases, 15 bases remained unmatched. CDR3 region: CSADMTGLNLEQFF. The CDR3 DNA sequence: TGCAGCGCCGACATGACAGGGCTGAACCTTGAGCAGTTCTTC.

This clonotype was seen at least ten times. J is TRBJ2-4 and V is TRBV29-1; D remains ambiguous. Germline CDR1 reads SQVTM; CDR2 reads ANQGSEA. With 0 bases removed from V and 1 base from J, the gap between germline ends came to 10 bases. The CDR3 has 15 residues. The CDR3 spells CSVEEQRSAKNIQYF. The CDR3 bases are TGCAGCGTTGAAGAGCAGAGGAGCGCCAAAAACATTCAGTACTTC.

The chain recombines TRBV19 with TRBJ2-1, with unresolved D. With 9 bases removed from V and 5 bases from J, the gap between germline ends came to 11 bases. The CDR3 length is 12 residues. CDR1 and CDR2 (germline): LNHDA, SQIVND (reference sequence). The CDR3 spells CASRRPNNEQFF. The CDR3 DNA sequence: TGTGCCAGCCGGCGACCGAACAATGAGCAGTTCTTC.

This clonotype was detected many times. The chain joins TRBV4-1 to TRBJ1-4; no reliable D call. This CDR3 comprises 11 residues. The V end lost 5 bases, the J end lost 8 bases, and 6 bases lay between the germline ends. Looked up from germline, CDR1 is MGHRA and CDR2 is YSYEKL. CDR3 in amino acids: CASSGPEKLFF. The CDR3 DNA is TGCGCCAGCAGCGGACCGGAAAAACTGTTTTTT.

The chain is built from TRBV28 and TRBJ2-1, with 12 positions matching TRBD2. Germline-derived CDR1 and CDR2 are MDHEN and SYDVKM. The CDR3 is 16 residues long. V was clipped by 2 bases and J by 8 bases; unmatched bases: 7. The chain's CDR3 is CASSLGLAGTKYEQFF. CDR3 nucleotide sequence: TGTGCCAGCAGTTTAGGACTAGCGGGGACCAAGTATGAGCAGTTCTTC.

V gene TRBV2 combines with J gene TRBJ1-3; no definite D call. This CDR3 contains 15 residues. Trimming removed 3 bases at V and 0 bases at J, with 9 bases between. CDR1 SNHLY and CDR2 FYNNEI come from the germline V gene. The CDR3 sequence is CASSDRQASGNTIYF. The DNA for the CDR3 is TGTGCCAGCAGTGACCGTCAGGCCTCTGGAAACACCATATATTTT.

This clonotype was counted only a few times. The chain employs TRBV4-2 and TRBJ2-1; 11 bases fit TRBD2. This CDR3 region has 18 residues. V was pared by 1 base and J by 4 bases, with 9 bases of the junction left unmatched. Germline values: CDR1 LGHNA, CDR2 YNFKEQ. The CDR3, as DNA: TGTGCCAGCAGCCAAGGGGCCAGTAGCGGGGGGGATTACAATGAGCAGTTCTTC. Protein: CASSQGASSGGDYNEQFF.

This clonotype was recorded a few times. This sequence joins TRBV11-2 and TRBJ2-5; D is ambiguous. Matching the DNA end better, TRBJ2-7 makes the J call doubtful. CDR1 SGHAT and CDR2 FQNNGV come from the germline V gene. The length of the CDR3 is 12 residues. Here the CDR3 reads CASSLADFEQYF. DNA of the CDR3: TGTGCCAGCAGCTTAGCAGACTTCGAGCAGTACTTC.

This clonotype was observed a few times. The chain links TRBV19 to TRBJ1-4; unclear D gene. Germline CDR1 reads LNHDA; CDR2 reads SQIVND (reference sequence). Between the trimmed V and J ends, which lost 3 bases and 6 bases, there was a span of 11 bases. The CDR3 contains 14 residues. Here the CDR3 reads CASSMRYEDEKLFF. CDR3 DNA: TGTGCCAGTAGTATGAGGTACGAAGATGAAAAACTGTTTTTT. The full variable domain, in which reference TRBV19 and TRBJ1-4 provide the parts outside the CDR3, is DGGITQSPKYLFRKEGQNVTLSCEQNLNHDAMYWYRQDPGQGLRLIYYSQIVNDFQKGDIAEGYSVSREKKESFPLTVTSAQKNPTAFYLCASSMRYEDEKLFFGSGTQLSVL.

The table lists this clonotype with a few counts. V usage is TRBV6-2 or TRBV6-3 and J usage is TRBJ2-1; TRBD2 matches at 11 bases. From germline, CDR1 is MNHEY and CDR2 SVGEGT. This CDR3 comprises 17 residues. J lost 8 bases, V lost 5 bases, and 14 bases had no gene match. CDR3 coding DNA: TGTGCCAGCAGTGGAACCTCCGGGACTAGCGGAAGGGATGAGCAGTTCTTC. Translating gives CASSGTSGTSGRDEQFF.

This clonotype was detected only a few times. The chain has TRBV13 and TRBJ1-5, with 7 nucleotides matching TRBD1. Germline values: CDR1 PRHDT, CDR2 FYEKMQ (reference sequence). V trimming: 0 bases; J trimming: 6 bases; junction bases outside the gene matches: 8. The CDR3 length is 16 residues. The CDR3 region is CASSLGRGARVQPQHF. CDR3 coding DNA: TGTGCCAGCAGCTTAGGCAGGGGGGCGAGGGTTCAGCCCCAGCATTTT.

The rearrangement links TRBV20-1 to TRBJ1-1; the match to TRBD1 covers 8 bases. Germline V gene sequence: CDR1 DFQATT, CDR2 SNEGSKA (reference sequence). This CDR3 is built from 14 residues. V shed 4 bases and J 1 base; nucleotides not matched to a gene: 5. CDR3 sequence (DNA): TGCAGTGCTACTGACAGGGGCCAGAACACTGAAGCTTTCTTT. It is translated as CSATDRGQNTEAFF.

This clonotype was counted only a few times. This chain uses TRBV27 with TRBJ2-1; unclear D gene. The germline V and J ends were trimmed by 4 bases and 8 bases, with 18 bases remaining between them. The CDR3 runs 15 residues. Germline V gene lookup returns CDR1 MNHEY and CDR2 SMNVEV (reference sequence). The CDR3 sequence: CASSSSRSRGDEQFF. CDR3 bases: TGTGCCAGCAGTTCTTCTCGATCCCGTGGGGATGAGCAGTTCTTC.

V gene TRBV3-1 combines with J gene TRBJ1-1; perhaps TRBD1 as D (6 bases). From germline, CDR1 is LGHDT and CDR2 YNNKEL (reference sequence). The CDR3 length is 17 residues. V shed 0 bases and J shed 1 base, with 15 bases lying between them. The CDR3 nucleotides are TGTGCCAGCAGCCAAGATAGGGGGGGGCGTCGGAACACTGAAGCTTTCTTT. Its protein product is CASSQDRGGRRNTEAFF.